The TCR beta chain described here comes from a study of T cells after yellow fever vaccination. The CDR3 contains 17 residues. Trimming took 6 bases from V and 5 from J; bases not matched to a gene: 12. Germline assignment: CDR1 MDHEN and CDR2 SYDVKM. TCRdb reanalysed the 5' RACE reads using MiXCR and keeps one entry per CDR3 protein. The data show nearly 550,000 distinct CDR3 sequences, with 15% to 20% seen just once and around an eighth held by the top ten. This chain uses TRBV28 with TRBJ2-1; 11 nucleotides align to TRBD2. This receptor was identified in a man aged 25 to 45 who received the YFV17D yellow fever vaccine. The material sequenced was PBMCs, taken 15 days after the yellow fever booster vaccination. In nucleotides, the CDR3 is TGTGCCAGCAGAACATCCTCCGGGACTAGCGGAAACAATGAGCAGTTCTTC. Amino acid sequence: CASRTSSGTSGNNEQFF.